This T cell receptor (beta chain) derives from a study of T cells in Graves' hyperthyroidism and ophthalmopathy. Findings and caveats of the study: Peripheral blood also featured most of the thyroid clonotypes expanded above 0.001. A model of 13 V-J pairs discriminated ophthalmopathy from stable hyperthyroidism.

The CDR3 length is 12 residues. Germline CDR1 and CDR2: MNHEY and SVGEGT. The V and J ends lost 8 bases and 5 bases, in that order; junction bases with no gene match: 5. The investigators amplified TCR beta CDR3 regions from RNA transcripts. RT-PCR in the first round (using the HTBI primer set) targeted the TCR CDR3. TCRdb re-called the multiplex PCR reads through MiXCR, storing one row per CDR3 protein. The table has a few hundred thousand distinct CDR3 sequences, under 60% seen once. This clonotype was detected ten times or more. The antigen remains undetermined. Sequencing input: peripheral blood or thyroid tissue (not recorded which). This chain links TRBV6-2 or TRBV6-3 with TRBJ2-7, with TRBD2 identical over 8 bases. The receptor's source is an adult woman with Graves' disease, either hyperthyroidism or ophthalmopathy (not recorded which). The CDR3 spells CASQRELDEQYF. CDR3 DNA: TGTGCCAGCCAGCGGGAGCTCGACGAGCAGTACTTC.